The text below deals with one TCR beta chain. Its antigen is unidentified. Primers included in the PCR were 60 Vbeta and 13 Jbeta primers. Measured with immunoSEQ multiplex PCR; TCRdb has only the in-frame clones, and not every one. The table includes some 170,000 clones, 70% to 75% detected once. The sample originates from a study of cytomegalovirus exposure and HLA in healthy donors. Points from the study as a whole: Later on, a genetic analysis was performed. It linked a missense variant in DCLRE1C with V- and J-gene trimming of TCR beta. Donor immune exposure was known only as CMV serostatus. For most TCR beta V segments, an earlier analysis put the productive rate at about 87% or about 30% of the time.

The CDR3 is made up of 15 amino acids. The V and J ends lost 4 bases and 0 bases respectively, with 11 bases between them. From germline, CDR1 is SEHNR and CDR2 FQNEAQ (reference sequence). This TCR derives from a young man in good health and CMV-seropositive. This sequence joins TRBV7-9 and TRBJ2-3; no definite D call. Sequenced sample: PBMCs. CDR3 amino acids: CASSSPDKSTDTQYF. CDR3 in DNA: TGTGCCAGCAGCTCTCCTGACAAGAGCACAGATACGCAGTATTTT.